Listed here is a single T cell receptor beta chain. Its antigen is as yet unknown. The data were obtained in a study of CD8+ T cells in alopecia areata. Across the whole study: The study gave tofacitinib for 6 to 18 months, then 6 months off drug. Severity scoring for treated patients was based on the percentage of affected scalp area. Study-wide results and limits: The study found higher clonality in lesional than normal scalp, especially in alopecia totalis/universalis.

Treatment given: oral pan-JAK inhibitor, 5-10 mg twice daily. Germline loops: CDR1 SQVTM, CDR2 ANQGSEA. The CDR3 runs to 14 residues. V lost 3 bases, J lost 3 bases, and 14 bases lay in between. Reverse transcribed after extraction, RNA yielded cDNA as the sequencing template. The protocol was immunoSEQ multiplex PCR, while the TCRdb copy is restricted to in-frame clones and leaves out a portion. The sample shows approximately 210,000 clones, 66% of them seen only once. The V gene is TRBV29-1, the J gene TRBJ1-1, with D maybe TRBD1 (5 bases). The TCR comes from a human donor with alopecia areata. This specimen consisted of CD4+ T cells sorted from blood, obtained at roughly week 45, from a patient treated with tofacitinib. The CDR3 DNA follows: TGCAGCGTTGAGCTGACCGGGACCCACACTGAAGCTTTCTTT. Protein: CSVELTGTHTEAFF.